This T cell receptor beta chain is from a study of blood T cells in healthy people across ages. It was with a sample-barcoded 5' primer and a J-beta primer mix that a second PCR of about 7 to 12 cycles was run. One entry per CDR3 protein, called by TCRdb with MiXCR from the 5' RACE reads. The sample holds around 1,500,000 distinct CDR3 sequences, around two fifths seen once. Looked up from germline, CDR1 is DFQATT and CDR2 is SNEGSKA (reference sequence). CDR3 length: 14 amino acids. Trimming stripped 3 bases from V and 5 bases from J, with 16 bases between. The sample taken for sequencing was blood. The sequence came from a woman between 18 and 29 years old in good health. This chain joins TRBV20-1 and TRBJ1-2; D uncertain. DNA of the CDR3: TGCAGTGCTAGCGGTCCTGGGGATCTATATGGCTACACCTTC. Its translation is CSASGPGDLYGYTF.